The clone carrying this T cell receptor (beta chain) came up a few times. The antigen remains unidentified. One entry per CDR3 protein results from TCRdb running MiXCR on the reads. The sample lists around 5,200 distinct CDR3 sequences; about 17% were seen once. Trimming shortened V by 4 bases and J by 3 bases, and 13 bases separated the two germline ends. The germline V gene encodes CDR1 SGHKS and CDR2 YYEKEE (reference sequence). CDR3 length equals 14 residues. The data derive from a study of liver allograft versus peripheral blood T cells. Background on the study: Intrahepatic T cell receptor repertoires from transplanted livers were compared against repertoires in recipients' peripheral blood. Study outcomes and limitations: Liver allografts reportedly held T cell receptor repertoires unlike those in peripheral blood.

This chain uses TRBV5-5 with TRBJ1-2; a weak D match, TRBD1 (5 bases). The sequence was collected from a human patient who had a liver transplant. A share of the T cells may be of graft donor origin. The CDR3 nucleotides are TGTGCCAGCAGCCTGGGGGGGAGGGACTATGGCTACACCTTC. Encoded protein: CASSLGGRDYGYTF.